The 27 T cell receptor beta chains in this list originate from one sample, sequenced in a study of T cell clones after liver transplantation. Some clones are missing from TCRdb's copy, which holds only in-frame ones; the method was immunoSEQ multiplex PCR. The data show around 110,000 clones, 90% seen once. Sequencing was performed on CD4+ T cells from blood, taken 12 months after liver transplant. Source of these receptors: a human patient who received a liver transplant. Certain T cells may be donor cells from the graft.

The chain couples TRBV9 to TRBJ1-1, with D perhaps matching TRBD1 (5 bases). Germline V gene lookup returns CDR1 SGDLS and CDR2 YYNGEE. The CDR3 runs to 13 residues. The V gene lost 0 bases and the J gene lost 5 bases, with 8 bases spanning the gap. This chain's CDR3 is CASSVDPGTEAFF. CDR3 nucleotide sequence: TGTGCCAGCAGCGTAGATCCAGGGACTGAAGCTTTCTTT.

V is TRBV5-5 and J is TRBJ1-1, with unresolved D. The CDR3 has 15 amino acids. Germline assignment: CDR1 SGHKS and CDR2 YYEKEE (reference sequence). V dropped 1 base and J dropped 0 bases, with 10 bases sitting between them. This chain's CDR3 is CASSLIAQMNTEAFF. The CDR3 nucleotides are TGTGCCAGCAGCTTGATTGCACAAATGAACACTGAAGCTTTCTTT. The full variable domain, rest sourced from reference TRBV5-5 and TRBJ1-1, is DAGVTQSPTHLIKTRGQQVTLRCSPISGHKSVSWYQQVLGQGPQFIFQYYEKEERGRGNFPDRFSARQFPNYSSELNVNALLLGDSALYLCASSLIAQMNTEAFFGQGTRLTVV.

This sequence joins TRBV7-9 and TRBJ2-2; D not resolved. V dropped 5 bases and J dropped 8 bases, with 15 bases sitting between them. Germline V gene lookup returns CDR1 SEHNR and CDR2 FQNEAQ (reference sequence). CDR3 length equals 14 residues. CDR3 sequence reads: CASSPRASRGELFF. The CDR3 bases are TGTGCCAGCAGCCCCCGGGCCAGTCGAGGGGAGCTGTTTTTT.

The chain employs TRBV28 and TRBJ2-3; D is undetermined. The length of the CDR3 is 12 residues. V was clipped by 5 bases and J by 4 bases, with 7 bases between them. CDR1 and CDR2 from the germline V gene are MDHEN and SYDVKM. The CDR3 spells CASSPNADTQYF. Written as DNA, the CDR3 is TGTGCCAGCAGTCCCAACGCAGATACGCAGTATTTT.

A remark on this clone: The sample holds other DNA sequences that translate to the same CDR3. This chain links TRBV29-1 with TRBJ2-1; 7 bases align to TRBD1. The CDR3 runs 13 residues. J was trimmed by 8 bases and V by 7 bases; bases with no gene match: 11. CDR1 is SQVTM and CDR2 is ANQGSEA in the germline V gene. This CDR3 reads CSAARGPSDEQFF. CDR3 nucleotide sequence: TGCAGCGCCGCGAGGGGGCCGAGCGATGAGCAGTTCTTC.

This chain joins TRBV5-1 and TRBJ2-2; 12 nucleotides line up with TRBD2. Losses at the gene ends were 5 bases for V and 6 bases for J; bases not matched to a gene: 11. The CDR3 is made up of 17 amino acids. Germline V lookup: CDR1 SGHRS, CDR2 YFSETQ. The CDR3 bases are TGCGCCAGCAGTCGAGACCCCGGGACTAGCGGGTCCGGGGAGCTGTTTTTT. This translates into CASSRDPGTSGSGELFF.

CDR3 DNA sequence: TGTGCCAGTAGCCGCCGGGACGGCTCCTCCTACGAGCAGTACTTC. Translated, it gives CASSRRDGSSYEQYF. The chain is built from TRBV19 and TRBJ2-7; tentatively, D is TRBD1 or TRBD2 (5 bases each). V gave up 6 bases and J gave up 0 bases, with 15 bases separating them. This CDR3 spans 15 amino acids. Looked up from germline, CDR1 is LNHDA and CDR2 is SQIVND (reference sequence).

The chain is built from TRBV28 and TRBJ2-4; D not certain. The germline V gene encodes CDR1 MDHEN and CDR2 SYDVKM. Trimming took off 3 bases at V and 0 bases at J, with 6 bases between the two ends. The length of the CDR3 is 14 residues. Here the CDR3 DNA reads TGTGCCAGCAGTTTGGGTGTAGCCAAAAACATTCAGTACTTC. Residues: CASSLGVAKNIQYF.

The V call is TRBV7-6, the J call TRBJ1-2; D remains unclear. CDR1 and CDR2 (germline): SGHVS, FNYEAQ. Between the trimmed V and J ends, which lost 3 bases and 4 bases, there was a span of 12 bases. The length of the CDR3 is 14 residues. In DNA form, the CDR3 reads TGTGCCAGCAGCTTTTTCCCCCCCCTCTATGGCTACACCTTC. Translating it yields CASSFFPPLYGYTF.

The gene calls are TRBV30 and TRBJ2-6; D is possibly TRBD1 (6 bases). V lost 6 bases and J lost 15, with 15 bases in between. From germline, CDR1 is GTSNPN and CDR2 SVGIG (reference sequence). This CDR3 has 11 residues. In DNA form, the CDR3 reads TGTGCCTGTTTACAGGGTTGGGCCCTGACTTTC. Its protein product is CACLQGWALTF.

The rearrangement links TRBV29-1 to TRBJ2-7; D uncertain. Trimming took off 7 bases at V and 3 bases at J, with 4 bases between the two ends. CDR1 is SQVTM, CDR2 ANQGSEA, per germline. This CDR3 region has 9 residues. CDR3 amino acids: CSANYEQYF. CDR3 DNA: TGCAGCGCCAACTACGAGCAGTACTTC.

The CDR3 nucleotides are TGTGCCAGTAGGGCTGGGACAGGGAAAATCGACGAGCAGTACTTC. Protein sequence: CASRAGTGKIDEQYF. The rearrangement uses TRBV19 and TRBJ2-7; 9 bases line up with TRBD1. The germline gives CDR1 LNHDA, CDR2 SQIVND (reference sequence). Trimming at V came to 6 bases and at J to 5 bases, leaving 11 bases not matched to a gene. CDR3 length equals 15 residues.

The J gene is TRBJ2-2, the V gene TRBV7-9, with 9 bases identical to TRBD1. CDR1 is SEHNR and CDR2 is FQNEAQ in the germline V gene (reference sequence). The CDR3 covers 17 residues. The V segment lost 4 bases and the J segment 6 bases; nucleotides outside the gene matches: 12. CDR3 region: CASSSAAGQGIAGELFF. CDR3 nucleotides: TGTGCCAGCAGCTCCGCGGCGGGACAGGGTATTGCCGGGGAGCTGTTTTTT. The variable domain in full, with the rest retrieved from reference TRBV7-9 and TRBJ2-2, is DTGVSQNPRHKITKRGQNVTFRCDPISEHNRLYWYRQTLGQGPEFLTYFQNEAQLEKSRLLSDRFSAERPKGSFSTLEIQRTEQGDSAMYLCASSSAAGQGIAGELFFGEGSRLTVL.

The genes are TRBV29-1 and TRBJ1-1, with 11 positions matching TRBD1. The ends lost 7 bases at V and 0 bases at J; junction bases unmatched: 7. The germline CDR1 and CDR2 sequences are SQVTM and ANQGSEA. The CDR3 spans 15 residues. This CDR3 is CSAGQGAWMNTEAFF. The CDR3 region has the DNA TGCAGCGCTGGACAGGGGGCCTGGATGAACACTGAAGCTTTCTTT.

The V call is TRBV11-3, the J call TRBJ2-1; no clear D gene. The CDR3 covers 17 residues. Germline assignment: CDR1 SGHNT and CDR2 YENEEA. Trimming left V 5 bases short and J 0 bases short, with 17 bases between. The CDR3 DNA follows: TGTGCCAGCAGCCCCGGCGACCGATTAAGCTCCTACAATGAGCAGTTCTTC. Amino acids: CASSPGDRLSSYNEQFF.

This chain uses TRBV6-5 with TRBJ2-4; tentatively, D is TRBD2 (5 bases). Trimming cost V 6 bases and J 12 bases, with 21 bases left between them. The CDR3 has 14 amino acids. Germline assignment: CDR1 MNHEY and CDR2 SVGAGI. CDR3 DNA sequence: TGTGCCAGCAGCTCCCTTCGAGGGAAGGCAGATCAGTACTTC. This translates into CASSSLRGKADQYF.

This chain connects TRBV28 to TRBJ1-4; D call uncertain. Germline V gene sequence: CDR1 MDHEN, CDR2 SYDVKM. With 4 bases removed from V and 5 bases from J, the gap between germline ends came to 14 bases. There are 15 residues in the CDR3. The CDR3 reads CASSSESIPNEKLFF. CDR3 DNA: TGTGCCAGCAGTTCGGAGTCGATACCCAATGAAAAACTGTTTTTT.

This clone appeared once. The gene calls are TRBV11-3 and TRBJ2-2; TRBD2 agrees at 10 bases. The CDR3 is 15 amino acids. Germline V gives CDR1 SGHNT, CDR2 YENEEA. J lost 7 bases, V lost 11 bases, and 13 bases had no gene match. The CDR3 DNA reads TGTGCCTCGTCGGCGCTAGCGGGAGTAATCGGGGAGCTGTTTTTT. This gives the protein CASSALAGVIGELFF. Full variable domain (remainder filled in from reference TRBV11-3 and TRBJ2-2): EAGVVQSPRYKIIEKKQPVAFWCNPISGHNTLYWYLQNLGQGPELLIRYENEEAVDDSQLPKDRFSAERLKGVDSTLKIQPAELGDSAVYLCASSALAGVIGELFFGEGSRLTVL.

The rearrangement uses TRBV4-3 and TRBJ2-1, with 12 bases fitting TRBD2. The CDR3 has 17 residues. V was clipped by 1 base and J by 7 bases; unmatched bases: 8. Germline-derived CDR1 and CDR2 are LGHNA and YSLEER. Written as DNA, the CDR3 is TGCGCCAGCAGCCAAGCCCTACTAGCGGGAGGTTCGAATGAGCAGTTCTTC. Its protein product is CASSQALLAGGSNEQFF.

The rearrangement joins TRBV11-3 to TRBJ2-3, with 7 bases identical to TRBD2. The V gene end was trimmed by 5 bases and the J gene end by 4 bases; junction bases not matched to a gene: 6. This CDR3 comprises 14 residues. CDR1 is SGHNT and CDR2 is YENEEA in the germline V gene. CDR3 in amino acids: CASSPKSGADTQYF. CDR3 bases: TGTGCCAGCAGCCCGAAGAGCGGGGCAGATACGCAGTATTTT.

The V gene is TRBV5-1, the J gene TRBJ1-4, with TRBD1 as a possible D gene (5 bases). The germline V and J ends were trimmed by 4 bases and 8 bases, with 12 bases remaining between them. Germline CDR1 and CDR2: SGHRS and YFSETQ. The CDR3 spans 13 residues. CDR3 residues: CASSKNGGEKLFF. The CDR3 DNA reads TGCGCCAGCAGCAAAAACGGGGGGGAAAAACTGTTTTTT.

The rearrangement links TRBV5-4 to TRBJ1-1; no firm D call. V was clipped by 4 bases and J by 7 bases, with 11 bases between them. Germline loops: CDR1 SGHNT, CDR2 YYREEE (reference sequence). This CDR3 spans 12 amino acids. As DNA, the CDR3 is TGTGCCAGCAGCGATACCGACCGTGAAGCTTTCTTT. Protein product: CASSDTDREAFF.

This clone was detected a few times. The chain combines TRBV7-9 with TRBJ1-1, with TRBD1 matching over 7 bases. The CDR3 runs to 12 residues. Germline loops: CDR1 SEHNR, CDR2 FQNEAQ (reference sequence). The trim removed 6 bases at V and 8 bases at J, leaving 6 bases unmatched. CDR3 amino acids: CASSSMDREAFF. The CDR3 nucleotides are TGTGCCAGCAGTTCTATGGACAGGGAAGCTTTCTTT.

V is TRBV25-1 and J is TRBJ2-1, with TRBD2 identical over 12 bases. Germline V lookup: CDR1 MGHDK, CDR2 SYGVNS. V shed 6 bases, J shed 1 base, and the junction held 4 bases outside the gene matches. The CDR3 is 16 residues long. CDR3 in amino acids: CASRETSGSSYNEQFF. The CDR3 DNA reads TGTGCCAGCAGGGAGACTAGCGGGAGTTCCTACAATGAGCAGTTCTTC. The variable domain in full, completed from reference TRBV25-1 and TRBJ2-1, reads EADIYQTPRYLVIGTGKKITLECSQTMGHDKMYWYQQDPGMELHLIHYSYGVNSTEKGDLSSESTVSRIRTEHFPLTLESARPSHTSQYLCASRETSGSSYNEQFFGPGTRLTVL.

The chain recombines TRBV2 with TRBJ1-1; 12 bases fit TRBD1. Unmatched junction bases numbered 11, after V lost 6 bases and J lost 3 bases. The V gene's germline CDR1 is SNHLY and CDR2 FYNNEI. The CDR3 spans 17 residues. The CDR3 bases are TGTGCCAGCAGGGGGTCCCCGGGACAGGGGGCACACACTGAAGCTTTCTTT. Its protein product is CASRGSPGQGAHTEAFF.

The chain couples TRBV2 to TRBJ2-1; D is unresolved. Germline V gene lookup returns CDR1 SNHLY and CDR2 FYNNEI. V was clipped by 8 bases and J by 5 bases, with 19 bases between them. The CDR3 is 15 amino acids. CDR3 residues: CASFLDVQVHNEQFF. CDR3 coding DNA: TGTGCCAGCTTTCTTGATGTCCAGGTACACAATGAGCAGTTCTTC. The complete variable domain, with remaining parts taken from reference TRBV2 and TRBJ2-1, reads EPEVTQTPSHQVTQMGQEVILRCVPISNHLYFYWYRQILGQKVEFLVSFYNNEISEKSEIFDDQFSVERPDGSNFTLKIRSTKLEDSAMYFCASFLDVQVHNEQFFGPGTRLTVL.

The genes are TRBV14 and TRBJ2-1; the match to TRBD2 covers 15 bases. This CDR3 contains 21 residues. V trimming: 0 bases; J trimming: 0 bases; junction bases outside the gene matches: 9. CDR1 is SGHDN and CDR2 is FVKESK in the germline V gene. In nucleotides, the CDR3 is TGTGCCAGCAGCCAAGATTGGTCGGGGACTAGCGGGAGGTCCTCCTACAATGAGCAGTTCTTC. Its protein product is CASSQDWSGTSGRSSYNEQFF.